This T cell receptor beta chain derives from a study of identical twins (dated by TCRdb to 2015 to 2016). Regarding the research as a whole: To test whether fetal clonotypes persist, this study deep-sequenced TCR alpha and beta repertoires from monozygotic twins, from unrelated adults of various ages, and from cord blood. To rule out contamination, the twin experiments were replicated at different times with different library preparation protocols. Summary of the overall study and its limitations: Abundant cord blood beta clonotypes carried fewer insertions; young adult naive repertoires showed a weaker similar trend, while memory repertoires showed none. In monozygotic twins, recombination models systematically underestimated out-of-frame TCR alpha sharing, but the models matched the sharing seen between unrelated individuals. Invariant T cells such as MAIT and iNKT could partly confound zero-insertion analyses, although diverse VJ usage argued against such confounding for most clonotypes. A weaker excess of twin sharing was found in beta out-of-frame sequences because the signal-to-noise ratio was lowered by fewer shared sequences. Because the same donors could not be followed over many years, the conclusions relied on cross-sectional statistical analysis. Out-of-frame TCR alpha sequences shared between twins showed an excess of low generation-probability sequences compared with coincidental sharing between unrelated individuals.

Receptor libraries were prepared by 5' RACE. TCRdb shows the sequencer as Illumina HiSeq 2000. Template switching introduced a universal primer binding site; the final cDNA contained a unique molecular identifier, enabling accurate counting of TCR cDNA molecules. Specific primers in the conserved constant-segment region were used to synthesize first-strand cDNA for TCR alpha and beta chains. To control for contamination, every cDNA library carried two barcodes: a SMART-Mk sample barcode plus Illumina barcodes. TruSeq adapter sequences and Illumina sample barcodes were added in two successive PCR steps. The Illumina HiSeq platform was used with custom primers to sequence TCR alpha and beta cDNA libraries. In the original analysis: Unique molecular identifiers were extracted from raw reads with MiGEC, and CDR3 positions were determined with MiXCR. For each individual, recombination models were inferred using an EM algorithm with the repgenHMM and IGoR tools. Shared clonotype analysis was performed with the tcR package in R, normalizing sharing by the product of cloneset sizes. To study raw recombination without the effects of thymic and clonal selection, out-of-frame nonproductive sequences were analyzed. Using fastp at Q25 and MiXCR, TCRdb reprocessed the public reads and kept productive beta chains. Rows merge per CDR3 protein into single entries with the most common DNA and genes. In this record, the V and J calls reflect TCRdb's handling and not the investigators' own analysis. The sample table lists some 600,000 distinct CDR3 sequences, 7.1% of them with a count of one. 1.5% to 2% of the sample is held by the ten biggest clonotypes.

Every donor was a healthy Caucasian. Three pairs of female monozygotic twins, all aged 18 to 29 years, were included in the twin cohort. Peripheral blood mononuclear cells were used as the source from which RNA for TCR libraries was isolated. The germline V and J ends show losses of 6 bases and 4 bases respectively, and no gene match explains 11 bases of the junction. The CDR3 goes from the cysteine to the phenylalanine over 14 residues. The DNA shown is the 42-base CDR3, in frame from base 1. CDR1 and CDR2 (SQVTM, ANQGSEA) derive from the germline V gene. With regard to this clonotype: There is no known antigen for this receptor. No much larger clone exists at a distance of one base, and base qualities are not known.

These sequences were also reported in another study, on yellow fever vaccine responses in identical twins. The second paper further reports: The authors reported that the T cell response to vaccination in identical twins appeared partly convergent and partly personalized. The study precisely tracked vaccine-responding T cell clones in identical twins.

This clonotype originated in a woman under 30 in good health. Sequenced input: PBMCs. The chain links TRBV29-1 with TRBJ1-2, with TRBD1 matching 7 junction bases. The CDR3 has the sequence CSVITTGTVYGYTF. In nucleotide form, the sequence is TGCAGCGTGATTACTACGGGGACAGTCTATGGCTACACCTTC.